This T cell receptor (beta chain) was sequenced during a study of monozygotic twins with inflammatory bowel disease. Template switching appended UMIs that held a 6-nucleotide sample barcode. Each CDR3 protein gets one entry in TCRdb, which reprocessed the 5' RACE reads and gives no DNA. Its listing shows approximately 400,000 distinct CDR3 sequences. CDR1 is SGHRS and CDR2 is YFSETQ in the germline V gene. This CDR3 comprises 13 residues. The chain has TRBV5-1 and TRBJ2-5; the D call of TRBD1 rests on TCRdb alone, since no DNA is present to check it. The sequence came from a human donor with ulcerative colitis or Crohn's disease, or a healthy co-twin of an affected twin (not recorded which). Sequences were obtained from blood. The CDR3 loop is CASSRDGQETQYF. Supplemented by reference TRBV5-1 and TRBJ2-5, the full variable domain reads KAGVTQTPRYLIKTRGQQVTLSCSPISGHRSVSWYQQTPGQGLQFLFEYFSETQRNKGNFPGRFSGRQFSNSRSEMNVSTLELGDSALYLCASSRDGQETQYFGPGTRLLVL.